These 21 T cell receptor delta chains came from one sample sequenced in a study of gamma-delta chains in newborns, infants, children. TCRdb re-called clones from the reads via CATT. Of about 9,000 delta-chain clones in the sample, about 3.3% are singletons; the top ten hold roughly 17%. Sequenced material: blood. The receptor set was obtained from a child who was a newborn, infant or young child, either healthy, febrile or measles-vaccinated (not recorded which).

In its sample, this clone is medium-sized. Other DNA sequences from this sample encode an identical CDR3 as well. The chain has TRDV2 and TRDJ1, with 10 bases matching TRDD3. The CDR3 runs 15 residues. Germline V CDR1 and CDR2: GEAIGNYY, EKD. V shed 3 bases, J shed 2 bases, and the junction held 5 bases outside the gene matches. The CDR3 DNA reads TGTGCCTGTGACCCCCTACTGGGGGATACCGATAAACTCATCTTT. Its translation: CACDPLLGDTDKLIF.

Within the sample, this clone is medium-sized (0.01 to 0.1%). Other DNA sequences in the same sample also yield this CDR3. V is TRDV2 and J is TRDJ3; 10 nucleotides agree with TRDD3. The CDR3 extends over 18 amino acids. V was clipped by 0 bases and J by 3 bases; unmatched bases: 4. Germline values: CDR1 GEAIGNYY, CDR2 EKD. The CDR3 DNA follows: TGTGCCTGTGACACCGCGGGGGGATACGACTGGGACACCCGACAGATGTTTTTC. Protein product: CACDTAGGYDWDTRQMFF.

This clone was recorded only once. A single base separates this from a much larger clone, so it may be a read error. This chain uses TRDV2 with TRDJ3; 11 bases are a match to TRDD3. The J gene, missing from TCRdb, was assigned here through DNA to germline matching. Germline CDR1 reads GEAIGNYY; CDR2 reads EKD. With 2 bases clipped from V and 0 bases from J, the junction kept 8 bases outside the gene matches. This CDR3 region has 20 residues. The CDR3 sequence is CACDILGDRRSSWDTRQMFF. The CDR3 DNA reads as TGTGCCTGTGACATACTGGGGGATAGAAGAAGCTCCTGGGACACCCGACAGATGTTTTTC.

To note about this clone: Other DNA sequences within the sample encode an identical CDR3. The chain recombines TRDV2 with TRDJ3; 7 positions match TRDD3. Unmatched junction bases numbered 11, after V lost 7 bases and J lost 0 bases. The CDR3 length is 18 residues. Germline lookup yields CDR1 GEAIGNYY and CDR2 EKD. CDR3 coding DNA: TGTGCCTGCGATTTTACTGGGGCCCCCTCCTGGGACACCCGACAGATGTTTTTC. Translated, it gives CACDFTGAPSWDTRQMFF.

In this sample, this clone turned up a few times. A far larger clone is one nucleotide away, so this likely arose from a read error. Other DNA sequences in the same sample also yield this CDR3. The gene calls are TRDV2 and TRDJ3; TRDD3 matches at 7 bases. CDR1 is GEAIGNYY and CDR2 is EKD in the germline V gene. CDR3 size: 16 residues. The chain's CDR3 is CACDWGSSWDTRQMFF. As DNA, the CDR3 is TGTGCCTGTGACTGGGGGAGCTCCTGGGACACCCGGCAGATGTTTTTC.

A word on this clone: TCRdb's protein for this DNA is that of a much larger clone and differs from the translation at residue 9, likely a read error; the protein shown is the DNA translation. The J gene is TRDJ1, the V gene TRDV2, with 8 bases that match TRDD3. Per the germline V gene, CDR1 is GEAIGNYY and CDR2 is EKD. The V segment lost 3 bases and the J segment 6 bases; nucleotides outside the gene matches: 5. This CDR3 has 13 residues. The chain's CDR3 is CACDFWGTYKLIF. The CDR3 DNA reads TGTGCCTGTGACTTCTGGGGGACCTATAAACTCATCTTT.

This clone turned up a few times. This may be a read error: a much more frequent sequence differs by one nucleotide. The chain couples TRDV2 to TRDJ2; tentatively, D is TRDD3 (5 bases). Germline CDR1 and CDR2: GEAIGNYY and EKD. This CDR3 is 20 amino acids long. The CDR3 region has the DNA TGTGCCTGTGACATCCGCCCGCTGGGTTCCCCTAAAGCTTTGACAGCACAACCCTTCTTT. Translating it yields CACDIRPLGSPKALTAQPFF.

As regards this clone: The protein given by TCRdb reflects a much larger clone and differs at residue 6 from this DNA's translation, likely from a read error; the protein shown is the DNA's translation. The chain carries TRDV2 and TRDJ1; the match to TRDD3 covers 13 bases. The CDR3 runs 17 residues. Germline V gene data show CDR1 as GEAIGNYY and CDR2 as EKD. After removal of 3 bases from V and 0 bases from J, the junction contained 6 bases not matched to a gene. The CDR3 bases are TGTGCCTGTGACTCCCCACTGGGGGATACGGACACCGATAAACTCATCTTT. Protein sequence: CACDSPLGDTDTDKLIF.

Only a few counts were recorded for this clone. A clone one base away is much larger, so this may be a read error. Distinct nucleotide sequences in the sample also encode this CDR3. The V call is TRDV2, the J call TRDJ2, with 9 bases matching TRDD3. The CDR3 spans 17 residues. Germline CDR1 GEAIGNYY, CDR2 EKD. V trimming: 3 bases; J trimming: 2 bases; junction bases outside the gene matches: 9. CDR3 coding DNA: TGTGCCTGTGACGCCTTACTGGGGGACGGATTGACAGCACAACTCTTCTTT. Translating it yields CACDALLGDGLTAQLFF.

Points on this clone: TCRdb records a much larger clone's protein for this DNA, with a difference at residue 7 that likely arises from a read error; the protein given is the translation of the DNA. This chain uses TRDV2 with TRDJ3; possible D gene TRDD3, 6 bases. The germline V gene encodes CDR1 GEAIGNYY and CDR2 EKD. V was pared by 1 base and J by 0 bases, with 12 bases between. The CDR3 has 18 amino acids. CDR3 nucleotides: TGTGCCTGTGACACTGGGAGATACGCCTCCTGGGACACCCGACAGATGTTTTTC. Translated, it gives CACDTGRYASWDTRQMFF.

At least ten counts were recorded for this clone. The sample carries other DNA sequences with the same CDR3. V usage is TRDV2 and J usage is TRDJ3, with 8 bases identical to TRDD3. Germline V CDR1 and CDR2: GEAIGNYY, EKD. V was clipped by 0 bases and J by 2 bases; unmatched bases: 5. The CDR3 consists of 18 residues. This chain's CDR3 is CACDTGGYGTWDTRQMFF. The CDR3 DNA follows: TGTGCCTGTGACACCGGGGGATATGGCACCTGGGACACCCGACAGATGTTTTTC.

This clone was picked up a small number of times. This chain joins TRDV2 and TRDJ3; 8 bases are a match to TRDD3. The CDR3 loop spans 20 amino acids. V dropped 3 bases and J dropped 0; count of bases not matched to a gene: 12. Germline V gene sequence: CDR1 GEAIGNYY, CDR2 EKD. CDR3 region: CACDPVLGGKSSWDTRQMFF. In DNA, the CDR3 is TGTGCCTGTGACCCGGTACTGGGGGGTAAAAGCTCCTGGGACACCCGACAGATGTTTTTC.

The CDR3 nucleotides are TGTGCCTGTGACACCGGGGGCGATAAACTCATCTTT. Translated: CACDTGGDKLIF. The chain has TRDV2 and TRDJ1, with D possibly matching TRDD3 (5 bases). Trimming shortened V by 0 bases and J by 4 bases, and 5 bases separated the two germline ends. Looked up from germline, CDR1 is GEAIGNYY and CDR2 is EKD. The CDR3 is 12 residues long.

This clone is labeled as medium-sized. The chain uses TRDV2 and TRDJ3; TRDD3 agrees at 12 bases. From germline, CDR1 is GEAIGNYY and CDR2 EKD. V lost 3 bases to trimming and J lost 6 bases; unmatched junction nucleotides: 8. The length of the CDR3 is 18 residues. CDR3 in amino acids: CACDYTGGYPLDTRQMFF. The CDR3 DNA is TGTGCCTGTGACTATACTGGGGGATACCCCCTGGACACCCGACAGATGTTTTTC.

By share, this clone ranks as medium-sized. Other DNA sequences in the sample encode the same CDR3. The rearrangement links TRDV2 to TRDJ3; 11 nucleotides align to TRDD3. The CDR3 runs to 20 residues. The V and J ends lost 3 bases and 2 bases, in that order; junction bases with no gene match: 11. The germline V gene encodes CDR1 GEAIGNYY and CDR2 EKD. The CDR3 coding sequence is TGTGCCTGTGACGAACTCGTACTGGGGGATAGCGCCTGGGACACCCGACAGATGTTTTTC. This sequence encodes CACDELVLGDSAWDTRQMFF.

This clone is judged medium-sized. A far larger clone is a single base away, which makes a read error likely. The rearrangement links TRDV2 to TRDJ3, with D tentatively TRDD3 (6 bases). The CDR3 is 17 residues long. Per germline, CDR1 GEAIGNYY and CDR2 EKD. The V gene lost 0 bases and the J gene lost 0 bases, with 8 bases spanning the gap. CDR3 DNA sequence: TGTGCCTGTGACACCTGGGGGCGCTCCTGGGACACCCGACAGATGTTTTTC. Protein: CACDTWGRSWDTRQMFF.

This clone was seen ten or more times. The rearrangement links TRDV2 to TRDJ1; TRDD3 matches at 10 bases. In germline, CDR1 is GEAIGNYY, CDR2 EKD. The CDR3 has 16 residues. Trimming at V came to 2 bases and at J to 2 bases, leaving 7 bases not matched to a gene. CDR3 in DNA: TGTGCCTGTGACAGGCTGGGGGATAGTGAGACCGATAAACTCATCTTT. It specifies CACDRLGDSETDKLIF.

The chain is built from TRDV2 and TRDJ3; 9 nucleotides line up with TRDD3. CDR1 and CDR2 from the germline V gene are GEAIGNYY and EKD. The CDR3 extends over 19 amino acids. J lost 0 bases, V lost 3 bases, and 8 bases had no gene match. Written as DNA, the CDR3 is TGTGCCTGTGACCCCTGGGGATACGAGAGCTCCTGGGACACCCGACAGATGTTTTTC. It codes for CACDPWGYESSWDTRQMFF.

V and J are TRDV2 and TRDJ2; TRDD3 matches 9 bases. Losses at the gene ends were 0 bases for V and 8 bases for J; bases not matched to a gene: 12. Germline V CDR1 and CDR2: GEAIGNYY, EKD. The CDR3 is 17 residues long. The CDR3: CACDTVSQRGIPAQLFF. Written as DNA, the CDR3 is TGTGCCTGTGACACCGTGAGTCAACGGGGGATACCGGCACAACTCTTCTTT.

The sample holds a few counts of this clone. This CDR3 is also generated by other DNA sequences in the sample. This rearrangement joins TRDV2 to TRDJ3, with TRDD3 matching 7 bases. CDR1 and CDR2 (germline): GEAIGNYY, EKD. The CDR3 spans 18 residues. V lost 0 bases to trimming and J lost 0 bases; unmatched junction nucleotides: 4. The CDR3 sequence: CACDTRGYGSWDTRQMFF. CDR3 DNA: TGTGCCTGTGACACCAGGGGATATGGCTCCTGGGACACCCGACAGATGTTTTTC.

This clone was detected a few times. TCRdb assigns this DNA the protein of a much larger clone, which departs from its translation at residue 13; this likely reflects a read error, and the protein shown comes from translating the DNA. The rearrangement links TRDV2 to TRDJ2; D may be TRDD3 (5 bases). This CDR3 has 17 amino acids. CDR1 and CDR2 (germline): GEAIGNYY, EKD. The CDR3 nucleotides read TGTGCCTGTGACACCGTAGAGGGGGCACAGATGACAGAACAACTCTTCTTT. Amino acid sequence: CACDTVEGAQMTEQLFF.